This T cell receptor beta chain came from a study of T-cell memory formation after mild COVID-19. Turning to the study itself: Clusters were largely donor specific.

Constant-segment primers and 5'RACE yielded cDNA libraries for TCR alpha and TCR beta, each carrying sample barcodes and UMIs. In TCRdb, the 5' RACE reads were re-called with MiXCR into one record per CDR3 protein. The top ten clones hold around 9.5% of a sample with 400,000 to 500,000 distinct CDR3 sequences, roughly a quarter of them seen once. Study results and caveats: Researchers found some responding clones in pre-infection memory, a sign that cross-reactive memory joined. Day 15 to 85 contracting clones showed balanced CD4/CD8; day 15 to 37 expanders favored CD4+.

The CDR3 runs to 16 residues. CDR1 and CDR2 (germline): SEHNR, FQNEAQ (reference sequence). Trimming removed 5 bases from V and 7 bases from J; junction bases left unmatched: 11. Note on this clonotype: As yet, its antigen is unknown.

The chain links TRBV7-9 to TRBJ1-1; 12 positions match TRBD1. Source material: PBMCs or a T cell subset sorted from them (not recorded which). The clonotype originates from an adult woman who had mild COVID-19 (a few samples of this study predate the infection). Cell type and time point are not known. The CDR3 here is CASSPRDRGQPFEAFF. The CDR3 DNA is TGTGCCAGCAGCCCGCGGGACAGGGGGCAACCATTTGAAGCTTTCTTT.